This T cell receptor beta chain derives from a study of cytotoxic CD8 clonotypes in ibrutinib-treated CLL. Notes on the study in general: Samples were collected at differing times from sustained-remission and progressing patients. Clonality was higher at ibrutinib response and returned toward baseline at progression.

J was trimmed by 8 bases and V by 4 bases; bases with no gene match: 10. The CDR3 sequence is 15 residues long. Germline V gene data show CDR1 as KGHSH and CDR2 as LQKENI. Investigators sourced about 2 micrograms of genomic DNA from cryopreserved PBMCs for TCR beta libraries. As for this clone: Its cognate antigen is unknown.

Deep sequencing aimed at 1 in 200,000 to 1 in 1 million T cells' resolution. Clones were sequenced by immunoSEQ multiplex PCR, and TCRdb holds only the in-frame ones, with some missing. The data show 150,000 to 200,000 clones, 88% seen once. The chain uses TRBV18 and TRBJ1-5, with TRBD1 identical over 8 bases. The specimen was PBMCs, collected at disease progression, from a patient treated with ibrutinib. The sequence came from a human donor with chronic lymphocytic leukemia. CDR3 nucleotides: TGTGCCAGCTCACTGGACAGGGTCGAATTAGAGCCCCAGCATTTT. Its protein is CASSLDRVELEPQHF.